This is a list of T cell receptor beta chains from one sample in a study of monozygotic twins with inflammatory bowel disease. After re-calling the 5' RACE reads, TCRdb lists one entry per CDR3 protein, DNA absent. The sample holds hundreds of thousands of distinct CDR3 sequences. Sequenced sample: blood. The receptor set was obtained from a human donor with ulcerative colitis or Crohn's disease, or a healthy co-twin of an affected twin (not recorded which). CDR3s include the opening cysteine and the closing phenylalanine or tryptophan. Each record gives: V gene, J gene, CDR3 protein.

V gene: TRBV5-1; J gene: TRBJ2-6; CDR3 protein: CASSSQGTISGANVLTF
V gene: TRBV6-2/TRBV6-3; J gene: TRBJ2-5; CDR3 protein: CASSYPVRETQYF
V gene: TRBV7-2; J gene: TRBJ1-2; CDR3 protein: CASSLAGQSTYGYTF
V gene: TRBV7-2; J gene: TRBJ2-1; CDR3 protein: CASSVYNRGNEQFF
V gene: TRBV7-9; J gene: TRBJ2-7; CDR3 protein: CASTSGVRLVSSYEQYF
V gene: TRBV14; J gene: TRBJ2-1; CDR3 protein: CASSQARGSYNEQFF
V gene: TRBV7-2; J gene: TRBJ1-2; CDR3 protein: CASTPTRQGAYGYTF
V gene: TRBV28; J gene: TRBJ1-2; CDR3 protein: CASSPPGRANYGYTF
V gene: TRBV7-2; J gene: TRBJ2-1; CDR3 protein: CASSLQGALTSEQFF
V gene: TRBV27; J gene: TRBJ1-1; CDR3 protein: CASSLIGQGATEAFF
V gene: TRBV9; J gene: TRBJ2-3; CDR3 protein: CASSVEGGLADTQYF
V gene: TRBV24-1; J gene: TRBJ1-4; CDR3 protein: CATSGTGSNEKLFF
V gene: TRBV7-2; J gene: TRBJ2-5; CDR3 protein: CASSAGETQYF
V gene: TRBV7-8; J gene: TRBJ2-5; CDR3 protein: CASSLVVFSQYF
V gene: TRBV30; J gene: TRBJ2-7; CDR3 protein: CAWSLGVYEQYF
V gene: TRBV5-1; J gene: TRBJ1-4; CDR3 protein: CASSWGTGEKLFF
V gene: TRBV12-3/TRBV12-4; J gene: TRBJ2-1; CDR3 protein: CASSFTGTEQFF
V gene: TRBV27; J gene: TRBJ2-1; CDR3 protein: CASSLSGVQFF
V gene: TRBV20-1; J gene: TRBJ1-5; CDR3 protein: CSASPGAGGNQPQHF
V gene: TRBV7-2; J gene: TRBJ1-5; CDR3 protein: CASSSRVGRQPQHF
V gene: TRBV12-3/TRBV12-4; J gene: TRBJ2-2; CDR3 protein: CASSFSLVTGELFF
V gene: TRBV20-1; J gene: TRBJ1-1; CDR3 protein: CSAREYRGRGTEAFF
V gene: TRBV9; J gene: TRBJ2-5; CDR3 protein: CASSVTGSFEETQYF
V gene: TRBV7-2; J gene: TRBJ2-6; CDR3 protein: CASSLGSASGANVLTF
V gene: TRBV5-1; J gene: TRBJ2-7; CDR3 protein: CASSSGLAGNSYEQYF
V gene: TRBV18; J gene: TRBJ2-5; CDR3 protein: CASSPSSETQYF
V gene: TRBV7-6; J gene: TRBJ2-1; CDR3 protein: CASSLEIARVNEQFF
V gene: TRBV24-1; J gene: TRBJ2-1; CDR3 protein: CATSDLAVYNEQFF
V gene: TRBV5-1; J gene: TRBJ2-5; CDR3 protein: CASSYNRDRRFREETQYF
V gene: TRBV24-1; J gene: TRBJ2-1; CDR3 protein: CATSALADSNEQFF
V gene: TRBV27; J gene: TRBJ2-2; CDR3 protein: CASSLILSGELFF
V gene: TRBV7-2; J gene: TRBJ2-5; CDR3 protein: CASSLTAETQYF
V gene: TRBV12-3/TRBV12-4; J gene: TRBJ1-2; CDR3 protein: CASSFWVFPGYTF
V gene: TRBV28; J gene: TRBJ2-7; CDR3 protein: CASSFTAYEQYF
V gene: TRBV9; J gene: TRBJ2-1; CDR3 protein: CASSATGTGVYNEQFF
V gene: TRBV5-4; J gene: TRBJ1-1; CDR3 protein: CASSPGQGGKNTEAFF
V gene: TRBV7-2; J gene: TRBJ2-7; CDR3 protein: CASSFFGEQYF
V gene: TRBV24-1; J gene: TRBJ1-1; CDR3 protein: CATSDPGRQEAFF
V gene: TRBV12-3/TRBV12-4; J gene: TRBJ2-1; CDR3 protein: CASSLSGAGGYNEQFF
V gene: TRBV28; J gene: TRBJ1-2; CDR3 protein: CASSLAPTLLLDGYTF
V gene: TRBV20-1; J gene: TRBJ1-2; CDR3 protein: CSARETEVRGGYTF
V gene: TRBV7-9; J gene: TRBJ1-2; CDR3 protein: CASSSGGGANGYTF
V gene: TRBV5-1; J gene: TRBJ2-5; CDR3 protein: CASSLGSGTGGQETQYF
V gene: TRBV30; J gene: TRBJ2-7; CDR3 protein: CAWSVRGTGDYEQYF
V gene: TRBV12-3/TRBV12-4; J gene: TRBJ2-7; CDR3 protein: CASCRTGSYEQYF
V gene: TRBV7-2; J gene: TRBJ2-7; CDR3 protein: CASSLRQASTYEQYF
V gene: TRBV2; J gene: TRBJ1-5; CDR3 protein: CASTVGQSSNQPQHF
V gene: TRBV27; J gene: TRBJ1-2; CDR3 protein: CASKPGYGTGYTF
V gene: TRBV9; J gene: TRBJ2-2; CDR3 protein: CASSAGTNTGELFF
V gene: TRBV7-2; J gene: TRBJ2-5; CDR3 protein: CASSSLAGAAQETQYF
V gene: TRBV28; J gene: TRBJ2-7; CDR3 protein: CASGLAGGYEQYF
V gene: TRBV29-1; J gene: TRBJ1-1; CDR3 protein: CSVGGGTEAFF
V gene: TRBV6-2/TRBV6-3; J gene: TRBJ1-2; CDR3 protein: CASSLGGTNYGYTF
V gene: TRBV19; J gene: TRBJ2-2; CDR3 protein: CATSREAGELFF
V gene: TRBV5-1; J gene: TRBJ1-1; CDR3 protein: CASSSDARGVAFF
V gene: TRBV18; J gene: TRBJ2-7; CDR3 protein: CASAPGQVEEQYF